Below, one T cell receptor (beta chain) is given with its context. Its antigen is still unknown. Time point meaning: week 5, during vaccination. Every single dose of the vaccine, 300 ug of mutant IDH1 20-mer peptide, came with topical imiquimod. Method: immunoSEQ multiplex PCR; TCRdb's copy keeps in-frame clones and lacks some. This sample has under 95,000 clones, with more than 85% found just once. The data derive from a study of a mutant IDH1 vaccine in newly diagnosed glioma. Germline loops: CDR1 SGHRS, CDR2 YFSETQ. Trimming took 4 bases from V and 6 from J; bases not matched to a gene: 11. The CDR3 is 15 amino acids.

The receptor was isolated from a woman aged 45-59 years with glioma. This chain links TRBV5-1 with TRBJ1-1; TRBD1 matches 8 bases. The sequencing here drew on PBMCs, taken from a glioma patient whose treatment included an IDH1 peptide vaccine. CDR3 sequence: CASSPTGGLGAEAFF. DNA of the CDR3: TGCGCCAGCAGCCCCACAGGGGGGCTCGGAGCTGAAGCTTTCTTT.